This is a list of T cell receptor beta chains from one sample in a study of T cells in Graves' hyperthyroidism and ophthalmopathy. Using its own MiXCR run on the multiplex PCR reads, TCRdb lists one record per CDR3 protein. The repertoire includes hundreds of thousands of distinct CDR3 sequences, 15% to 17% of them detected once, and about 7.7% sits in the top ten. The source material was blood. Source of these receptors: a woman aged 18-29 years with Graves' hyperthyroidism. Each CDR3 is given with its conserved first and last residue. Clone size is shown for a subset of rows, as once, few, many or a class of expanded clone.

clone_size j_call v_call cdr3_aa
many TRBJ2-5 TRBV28 CTSSLSSGVETQYF
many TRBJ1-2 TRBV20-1 CSARIPRKGYGYTF
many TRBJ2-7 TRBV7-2 CASSHRGPRPYEQYF
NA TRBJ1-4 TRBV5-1 CASSLAGAVKAELFF
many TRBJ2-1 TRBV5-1 CASSLGTTMGNEQFF
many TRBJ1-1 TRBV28 CASSSPGQGTGAFF
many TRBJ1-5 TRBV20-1 CSATRTGVRQPQHF
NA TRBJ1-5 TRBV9 CASSPGAGPSNQPQHF
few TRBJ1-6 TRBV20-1 CSARDVWGLYNSPLHF
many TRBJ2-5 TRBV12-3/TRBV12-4 CASSHGAGRQETQYF
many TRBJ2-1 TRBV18 CASSPSGGEEANEQFF
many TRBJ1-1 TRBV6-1 CASSEAWGNTEAFF
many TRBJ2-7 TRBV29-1 CSVEKAEGDEQYF
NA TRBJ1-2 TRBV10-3 CAISEAIADYGYTF
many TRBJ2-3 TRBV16 CASSQRPSTDTQYF
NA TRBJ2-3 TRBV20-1 CSAGRVAADTQYF
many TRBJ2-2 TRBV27 CASSFAGAGELFF
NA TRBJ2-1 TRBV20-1 CSARRSAGWNEQFF
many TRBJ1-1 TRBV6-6 CASSYGGTASEAFF
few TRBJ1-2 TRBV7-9 CASSFSARGANYGYTF
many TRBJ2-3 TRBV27 CASRTIRLAGGMDTQYF
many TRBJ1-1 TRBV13 CASSFTGTGNTEAFF
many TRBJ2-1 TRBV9 CASSVPGGDNEQFF
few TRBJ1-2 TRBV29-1 CSVTGNYGYTF
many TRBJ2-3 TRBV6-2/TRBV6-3 CASSKSPSGRSDTQYF
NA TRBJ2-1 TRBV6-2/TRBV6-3 CASRGLAGGTLGNEQFF
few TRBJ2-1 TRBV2 CASSVKLVFKFNEQFF
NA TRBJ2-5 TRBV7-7 CVSSLGLAGPQETQYF
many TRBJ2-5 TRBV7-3 CASSLTLQETQYF
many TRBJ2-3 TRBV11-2 CASSLGQGAGDTQYF
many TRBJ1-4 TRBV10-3 CAISESGHSAEKLFF
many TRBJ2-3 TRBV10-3 CAISGTSLDTQYF
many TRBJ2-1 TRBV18 CASSRTGTDYNEQFF
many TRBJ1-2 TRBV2 CASNSGQGLRGYTF
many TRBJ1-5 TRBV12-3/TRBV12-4 CASSFGSSNQPQHF
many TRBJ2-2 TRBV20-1 CSAKTSGRVNGELFF
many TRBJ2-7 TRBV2 CASSVSGEQYF
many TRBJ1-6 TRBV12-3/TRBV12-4 CASTKDRGANSPLHF